These T cell receptor beta chains were read from a single sample in a study of neurological immune-mediated disorders. TCRdb ran MiXCR on the 5' RACE reads and lists one entry per CDR3 protein. Among about 39,000 distinct CDR3 sequences listed, 6.5% to 7.5% were seen once. Sequencing was carried out using CD4+ T cells from blood. The receptors derive from a man aged 50 to 60 in good health. Both conserved end residues are part of each CDR3. Each record gives: clone size, D gene, J gene, V gene, CDR3 DNA, CDR3 protein. The D gene is left open where the match is weak. Size is omitted from some rows. Given values are once, few, many or a class for expanded clones.

clone size: many
D gene: -
J gene: TRBJ2-7
V gene: TRBV6-2/TRBV6-3
CDR3 DNA: TGTGCCAGCAGTTACGTGGCTTCCTACGAGCAGTACTTC
CDR3 protein: CASSYVASYEQYF

clone size: many
D gene: -
J gene: TRBJ1-5
V gene: TRBV6-6
CDR3 DNA: TGTGCCAGCAGCACTCTAACAGGTACTTCTCAGCCCCAGCATTTT
CDR3 protein: CASSTLTGTSQPQHF

clone size: many
D gene: -
J gene: TRBJ2-2
V gene: TRBV28
CDR3 DNA: TGTGCCAGCAGCTCTCCAAGACAGACCGGGGAGCTGTTTTTT
CDR3 protein: CASSSPRQTGELFF

clone size: many
D gene: -
J gene: TRBJ2-1
V gene: TRBV20-1
CDR3 DNA: TGCAGTGCTAGTCTGCTGGGCAATGAGCAGTTCTTC
CDR3 protein: CSASLLGNEQFF

clone size: few
D gene: TRBD1
J gene: TRBJ2-7
V gene: TRBV2
CDR3 DNA: TGTGCCAGCAGTGAATTGGGCGACAGGGGGGCCGACGAGCAGTACTTC
CDR3 protein: CASSELGDRGADEQYF

clone size: many
D gene: -
J gene: TRBJ2-3
V gene: TRBV6-2/TRBV6-3
CDR3 DNA: TGTGCCAGCAGGCAGGGGCGCGGTGATACGCAGTATTTT
CDR3 protein: CASRQGRGDTQYF

clone size: many
D gene: TRBD2
J gene: TRBJ2-2
V gene: TRBV4-1
CDR3 DNA: TGCGCCAGCAGATTGGGACTAGCGGGAGGGCCCACCGGGGAGCTGTTTTTT
CDR3 protein: CASRLGLAGGPTGELFF

clone size: many
D gene: TRBD1
J gene: TRBJ2-7
V gene: TRBV12-3/TRBV12-4
CDR3 DNA: TGTGCCAGCAGCTACCGGGACAGGGTCTACGAGCAGTACTTC
CDR3 protein: CASSYRDRVYEQYF

clone size: few
D gene: -
J gene: TRBJ2-1
V gene: TRBV9
CDR3 DNA: TGTGCCAGCAGCGTAGGGGTTGAGCAGTTCTTC
CDR3 protein: CASSVGVEQFF

clone size: many
D gene: -
J gene: TRBJ2-3
V gene: TRBV29-1
CDR3 DNA: TGCAGCGTTGAGGCCCGTCTCGGAGATACGCAGTATTTT
CDR3 protein: CSVEARLGDTQYF

clone size: many
D gene: -
J gene: TRBJ1-1
V gene: TRBV10-3
CDR3 DNA: TGTGCCATCAGTGGTCAGACATCCACGGGTACTGAAGCTTTCTTT
CDR3 protein: CAISGQTSTGTEAFF

clone size: many
D gene: -
J gene: TRBJ1-2
V gene: TRBV20-1
CDR3 DNA: TGCAGTGCTTACAACAGGGACGGCTACACCTTC
CDR3 protein: CSAYNRDGYTF

clone size: many
D gene: TRBD2
J gene: TRBJ2-1
V gene: TRBV7-3
CDR3 DNA: TGTGCCAGCAGCTCCAGCGGGGTCCCCTACAATGAGCAGTTCTTC
CDR3 protein: CASSSSGVPYNEQFF

clone size: many
D gene: TRBD1
J gene: TRBJ1-5
V gene: TRBV20-1
CDR3 DNA: TGCAGTGCTAGAGATCGGGGGACAGGGAATCAGCCCCAGCATTTT
CDR3 protein: CSARDRGTGNQPQHF

clone size: many
D gene: TRBD2
J gene: TRBJ2-7
V gene: TRBV7-2
CDR3 DNA: TGTGCCAGCAGCCAGGGGACTAGCGGGAGTTCGGATTCTAACTTC
CDR3 protein: CASSQGTSGSSDSNF

clone size: many
D gene: TRBD1
J gene: TRBJ2-1
V gene: TRBV4-1
CDR3 DNA: TGCGCCAGCAGCCAAGAGAAGCTGACAGGGGGCAATGAGCAGTTCTTC
CDR3 protein: CASSQEKLTGGNEQFF

clone size: many
D gene: -
J gene: TRBJ2-4
V gene: TRBV27
CDR3 DNA: TGTGCCAGCAGTTTAAACGTATTAGCCAAAAACATTCAGTACTTC
CDR3 protein: CASSLNVLAKNIQYF

clone size: many
D gene: -
J gene: TRBJ2-3
V gene: TRBV7-2
CDR3 DNA: TGTGCCAGCAGCTTAGAGTCCACTAGCAGAATTCATACGCAGTATTTT
CDR3 protein: CASSLESTSRIHTQYF

clone size: many
D gene: TRBD1
J gene: TRBJ2-7
V gene: TRBV7-3
CDR3 DNA: TGTGCCAGCAGCCTAATGGGACAGGGGCCCAAGCAGTACTTC
CDR3 protein: CASSLMGQGPKQYF

clone size: -
D gene: TRBD2
J gene: TRBJ2-1
V gene: TRBV29-1
CDR3 DNA: TGCAGCGTTGAGATATTAGCGGGGGATTACAATGAGCAGTTCTTC
CDR3 protein: CSVEILAGDYNEQFF

clone size: many
D gene: -
J gene: TRBJ2-7
V gene: TRBV12-3/TRBV12-4
CDR3 DNA: TGTGCCAGCAGTTTACTTCCGTACGAGCAGTACTTC
CDR3 protein: CASSLLPYEQYF

clone size: many
D gene: TRBD2
J gene: TRBJ2-7
V gene: TRBV6-5
CDR3 DNA: TGTGCCAGCAGTTCTGGAGGGAGGGCCGTCTTGCGCTACGAGCAGTACTTC
CDR3 protein: CASSSGGRAVLRYEQYF

clone size: many
D gene: -
J gene: TRBJ2-1
V gene: TRBV5-5
CDR3 DNA: TGTGCCAGCAGCAACCGGGACACCGACGGTGAGCAGTTCTTC
CDR3 protein: CASSNRDTDGEQFF

clone size: many
D gene: -
J gene: TRBJ2-1
V gene: TRBV28
CDR3 DNA: TGTGCCAGCAGTTTAGCTTACAGGAATGAGCAGTTCTTC
CDR3 protein: CASSLAYRNEQFF

clone size: many
D gene: TRBD2
J gene: TRBJ2-3
V gene: TRBV4-3
CDR3 DNA: TGCGCCAGCAGCGGACTAGCGGGACTAGGGAGCACAGATACGCAGTATTTT
CDR3 protein: CASSGLAGLGSTDTQYF

clone size: many
D gene: -
J gene: TRBJ1-5
V gene: TRBV5-1
CDR3 DNA: TGCGCCAGCCCAACGAGCGGCAGGTATCAAGCTCTTTCCGTTAGTGTGGATCAGCCCCAGCATTTT
CDR3 protein: CASPTSGRYQALSVSVDQPQHF

clone size: many
D gene: -
J gene: TRBJ1-6
V gene: TRBV7-2
CDR3 DNA: TGTGCCAGCAGCTTAGGTCCCGTAGGCAATTCACCCCTCCACTTT
CDR3 protein: CASSLGPVGNSPLHF

clone size: many
D gene: TRBD2
J gene: TRBJ2-7
V gene: TRBV7-2
CDR3 DNA: TGTGCCAGCAGCTTACAACTAGCGGGACCCTTTTACGAGCAGTACTTC
CDR3 protein: CASSLQLAGPFYEQYF

clone size: many
D gene: TRBD2
J gene: TRBJ2-1
V gene: TRBV19
CDR3 DNA: TGTGCCACTGAAAGCGGGAGGGCGTACAATGAGCAGTTCTTC
CDR3 protein: CATESGRAYNEQFF

clone size: -
D gene: -
J gene: TRBJ2-2
V gene: TRBV5-1
CDR3 DNA: TGCGCCAGCAGCTTGTTGACAGTAACCTCCACCGGGGAGCTGTTTTTT
CDR3 protein: CASSLLTVTSTGELFF

clone size: many
D gene: -
J gene: TRBJ2-7
V gene: TRBV6-5
CDR3 DNA: TGTGCCAGCAGTTACCAGCGCGAGCAGTACTTC
CDR3 protein: CASSYQREQYF

clone size: many
D gene: TRBD1
J gene: TRBJ2-3
V gene: TRBV5-1
CDR3 DNA: TGCGCCAGCGCCCTGACAGGGGCGGCAGATACGCAGTATTTT
CDR3 protein: CASALTGAADTQYF

clone size: many
D gene: -
J gene: TRBJ2-5
V gene: TRBV7-9
CDR3 DNA: TGTGCCAGCAGCTTAGCGCTCCAGGGGGGAGAGACCCAGTACTTC
CDR3 protein: CASSLALQGGETQYF

clone size: many
D gene: -
J gene: TRBJ2-2
V gene: TRBV20-1
CDR3 DNA: TGCAGTGCTAGAGACAGGGGGGAAACCGGGGAGCTGTTTTTT
CDR3 protein: CSARDRGETGELFF

clone size: -
D gene: -
J gene: TRBJ2-5
V gene: TRBV5-1
CDR3 DNA: -
CDR3 protein: CASSFYICSAREWSGTQYF

clone size: -
D gene: -
J gene: TRBJ2-1
V gene: TRBV11-1
CDR3 DNA: TGTGCCAGCAGCTCCACCCCGGAGGGGGAAAAAGAGACCCAGTTCTTC
CDR3 protein: CASSSTPEGEKETQFF

clone size: few
D gene: -
J gene: TRBJ2-7
V gene: TRBV30
CDR3 DNA: TGTGCCTGGAGTACCTCCGGGACACGGCCTGGTTACGAGCAGTACTTC
CDR3 protein: CAWSTSGTRPGYEQYF

clone size: many
D gene: -
J gene: TRBJ1-5
V gene: TRBV5-8
CDR3 DNA: TGTGCCTCCTCGGATTACAATCAGCCCCAGCATTTT
CDR3 protein: CASSDYNQPQHF

clone size: -
D gene: TRBD1
J gene: TRBJ1-1
V gene: TRBV20-1
CDR3 DNA: TGCAGTGCTTGGACAGGGAACACTGAAGCTTTCTTT
CDR3 protein: CSAWTGNTEAFF

clone size: many
D gene: -
J gene: TRBJ2-3
V gene: TRBV6-5
CDR3 DNA: TGTGCCAGCAGTGAGACGTCGCGCACAGATACGCAGTATTTT
CDR3 protein: CASSETSRTDTQYF

clone size: many
D gene: -
J gene: TRBJ2-2
V gene: TRBV11-1
CDR3 DNA: TGTGCCAGCAGCTTTCTAAGCACCGGGGAGCTGTTTTTT
CDR3 protein: CASSFLSTGELFF

clone size: many
D gene: -
J gene: TRBJ1-1
V gene: TRBV20-1
CDR3 DNA: TGCAGTGCTAGAGGGGGGGGAGAAGCTTTCTTT
CDR3 protein: CSARGGGEAFF

clone size: many
D gene: -
J gene: TRBJ2-4
V gene: TRBV11-1
CDR3 DNA: TGTGCCAGCAGTCTTGCCAACATTCAGTACTTC
CDR3 protein: CASSLANIQYF

clone size: many
D gene: -
J gene: TRBJ2-2
V gene: TRBV3-1
CDR3 DNA: TGTGCCAGCAGCCTCATCCAGGGGGGCACCGGGGAGCTGTTTTTT
CDR3 protein: CASSLIQGGTGELFF

clone size: -
D gene: -
J gene: TRBJ2-1
V gene: TRBV28
CDR3 DNA: TGTGCCAGCAGTTCTGAGTGGGGGTCCTACAATGAGCAGTTCTTC
CDR3 protein: CASSSEWGSYNEQFF

clone size: many
D gene: TRBD1
J gene: TRBJ1-5
V gene: TRBV19
CDR3 DNA: TGTGCCAGTAGCCTGACAGGGGCTAGTAATCAGCCCCAGCATTTT
CDR3 protein: CASSLTGASNQPQHF

clone size: many
D gene: TRBD2
J gene: TRBJ2-3
V gene: TRBV20-1
CDR3 DNA: TGCAGTGCTAAGGGGACTAGCGGGACTGATACGCAGTATTTT
CDR3 protein: CSAKGTSGTDTQYF

clone size: many
D gene: -
J gene: TRBJ2-1
V gene: TRBV25-1
CDR3 DNA: TGTGCCAGCAGTGCCCCTCCCGGGACTCGGGCGAGCTCCTACAATGAGCAGTTCTTC
CDR3 protein: CASSAPPGTRASSYNEQFF

clone size: many
D gene: -
J gene: TRBJ2-1
V gene: TRBV5-6
CDR3 DNA: TGTGCCAGCAGCTTGGGTCTAACCGCAAATGAGCAGTTCTTC
CDR3 protein: CASSLGLTANEQFF